One sample yielded the 2 T cell receptor beta chains listed below, sequenced in a study of cytomegalovirus exposure and HLA in healthy donors. Amplification used 60 Vbeta primers and 13 Jbeta primers. TCRdb keeps only in-frame clones here, not all; method: immunoSEQ multiplex PCR. This table has over 100,000 clones, 63% appearing once. Sequenced: PBMCs. These receptor sequences come from a human donor in good health.

The genes are TRBV13 and TRBJ2-2; 8 nucleotides line up with TRBD2. Germline lookup yields CDR1 PRHDT and CDR2 FYEKMQ (reference sequence). V lost 4 bases, J lost 6 bases, and 10 bases stayed unmatched. CDR3 size: 16 residues. In DNA form, the CDR3 reads TGTGCCAGCAGCTATAGCGGGACTTTGGATCCCGGGGAGCTGTTTTTT. This translates into CASSYSGTLDPGELFF.

This chain joins TRBV19 and TRBJ2-3; TRBD1 matches 8 bases. V shed 3 bases, J shed 8 bases, and the junction held 13 bases outside the gene matches. CDR3 length: 16 amino acids. Germline V gene lookup returns CDR1 LNHDA and CDR2 SQIVND (reference sequence). Here the CDR3 reads CASSIGTGPAQVTQYF. In DNA, the CDR3 is TGTGCCAGTAGTATTGGGACAGGTCCCGCACAAGTTACGCAGTATTTT.